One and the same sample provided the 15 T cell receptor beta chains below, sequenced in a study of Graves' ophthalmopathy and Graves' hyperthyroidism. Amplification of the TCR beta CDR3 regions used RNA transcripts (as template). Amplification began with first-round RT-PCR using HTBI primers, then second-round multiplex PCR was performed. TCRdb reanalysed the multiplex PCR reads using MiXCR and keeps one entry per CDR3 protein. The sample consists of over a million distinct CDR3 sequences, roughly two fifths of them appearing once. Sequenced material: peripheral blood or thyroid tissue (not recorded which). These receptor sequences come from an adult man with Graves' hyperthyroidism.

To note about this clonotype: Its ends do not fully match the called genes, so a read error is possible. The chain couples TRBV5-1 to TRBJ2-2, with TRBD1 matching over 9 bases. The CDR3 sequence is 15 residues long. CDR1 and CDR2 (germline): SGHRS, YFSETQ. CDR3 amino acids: CASSPRTGDTGEPFF. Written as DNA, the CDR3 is TGCGCCAGCAGCCCACGGACAGGGGACACCGGGGAGCCGTTTTTT.

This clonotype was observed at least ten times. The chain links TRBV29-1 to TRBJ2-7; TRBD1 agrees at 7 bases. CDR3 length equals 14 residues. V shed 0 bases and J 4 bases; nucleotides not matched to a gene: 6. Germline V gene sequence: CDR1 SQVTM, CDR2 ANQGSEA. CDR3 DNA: TGCAGCGTTGAAGAGAGGGGGCGAGCGTACGAGCAGTACTTC. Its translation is CSVEERGRAYEQYF.

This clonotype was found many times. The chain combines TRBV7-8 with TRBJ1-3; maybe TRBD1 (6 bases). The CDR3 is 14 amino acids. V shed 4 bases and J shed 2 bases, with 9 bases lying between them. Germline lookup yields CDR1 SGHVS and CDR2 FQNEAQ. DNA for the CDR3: TGTGCCAGCAGCTCGTGGACAGCTGGAAACACCATATATTTT. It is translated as CASSSWTAGNTIYF.

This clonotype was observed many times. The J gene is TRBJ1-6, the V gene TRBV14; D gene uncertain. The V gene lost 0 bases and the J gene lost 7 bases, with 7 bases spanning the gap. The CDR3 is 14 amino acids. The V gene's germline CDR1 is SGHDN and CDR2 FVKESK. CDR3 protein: CASSQEARNSPLHF. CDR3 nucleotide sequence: TGTGCCAGCAGCCAAGAGGCGCGGAATTCACCCCTCCACTTT. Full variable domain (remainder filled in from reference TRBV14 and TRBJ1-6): EAGVTQFPSHSVIEKGQTVTLRCDPISGHDNLYWYRRVMGKEIKFLLHFVKESKQDESGMPNNRFLAERTGGTYSTLKVQPAELEDSGVYFCASSQEARNSPLHFGNGTRLTVT.

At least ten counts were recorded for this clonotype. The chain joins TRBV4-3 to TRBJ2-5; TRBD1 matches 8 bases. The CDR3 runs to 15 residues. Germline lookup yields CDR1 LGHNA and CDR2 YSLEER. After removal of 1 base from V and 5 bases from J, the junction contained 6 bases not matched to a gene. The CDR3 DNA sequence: TGCGCCAGCAGCCAAGGGACAGGGTTGGCGGAGACCCAGTACTTC. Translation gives CASSQGTGLAETQYF.

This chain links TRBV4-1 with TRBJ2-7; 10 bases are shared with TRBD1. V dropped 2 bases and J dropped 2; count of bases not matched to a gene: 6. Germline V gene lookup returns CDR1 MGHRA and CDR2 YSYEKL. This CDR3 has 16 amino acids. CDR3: CASSQTAGTGAYEQYF. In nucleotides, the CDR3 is TGCGCCAGCAGCCAAACTGCCGGGACAGGGGCCTACGAGCAGTACTTC.

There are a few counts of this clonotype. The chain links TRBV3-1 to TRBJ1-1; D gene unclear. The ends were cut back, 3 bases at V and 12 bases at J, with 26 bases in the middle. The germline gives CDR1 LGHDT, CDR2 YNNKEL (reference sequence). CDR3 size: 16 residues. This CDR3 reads CASSHPSAGSSFGTFF. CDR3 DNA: TGTGCCAGCAGCCATCCCTCGGCGGGGTCCTCCTTCGGGACTTTCTTT.

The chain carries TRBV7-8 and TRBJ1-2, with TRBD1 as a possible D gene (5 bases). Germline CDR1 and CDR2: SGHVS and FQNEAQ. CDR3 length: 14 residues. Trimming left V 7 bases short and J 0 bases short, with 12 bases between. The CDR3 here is CASIEGLPNYGYTF. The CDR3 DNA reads TGTGCCAGCATCGAGGGACTCCCTAACTATGGCTACACCTTC. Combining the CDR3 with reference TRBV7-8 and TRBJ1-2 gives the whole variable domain GAGVSQSPRYKVAKRGQDVALRCDPISGHVSLFWYQQALGQGPEFLTYFQNEAQLDKSGLPSDRFFAERPEGSVSTLKIQRTQQEDSAVYLCASIEGLPNYGYTFGSGTRLTVV.

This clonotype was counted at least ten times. The CDR3 protein is CASSIGDRAVEQYF. The CDR3 region has the DNA TGTGCCAGTAGTATAGGAGACAGGGCCGTCGAGCAGTACTTC. The chain joins TRBV19 to TRBJ2-7; 7 bases align to TRBD1. Germline V lookup: CDR1 LNHDA, CDR2 SQIVND (reference sequence). The CDR3 has 14 residues. Trimming removed 1 base from V and 6 bases from J; junction bases left unmatched: 6.

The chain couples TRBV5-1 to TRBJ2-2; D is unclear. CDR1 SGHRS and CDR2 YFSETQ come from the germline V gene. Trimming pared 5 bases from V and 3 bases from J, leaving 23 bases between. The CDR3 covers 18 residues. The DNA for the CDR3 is TGCGCCAGCAGAGGGCGAATATTCCTAGGCCAGGACACCGGGGAGCTGTTTTTT. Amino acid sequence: CASRGRIFLGQDTGELFF.

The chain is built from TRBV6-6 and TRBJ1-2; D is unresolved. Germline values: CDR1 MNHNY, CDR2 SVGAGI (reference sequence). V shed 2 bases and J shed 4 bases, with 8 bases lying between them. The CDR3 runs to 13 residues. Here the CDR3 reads CASSYEIGYGYTF. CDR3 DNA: TGTGCCAGCAGTTACGAGATTGGCTATGGCTACACCTTC.

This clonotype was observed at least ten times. The CDR3 is CASRSDSWETQYF. Here the CDR3 DNA reads TGTGCCAGCAGATCCGACTCATGGGAGACCCAGTACTTC. The J gene is TRBJ2-5, the V gene TRBV6-5; D unclear. V was clipped by 6 bases and J by 5 bases, with 13 bases between them. CDR1 MNHEY and CDR2 SVGAGI come from the germline V gene. The CDR3 is made up of 13 amino acids.

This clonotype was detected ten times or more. The DNA of the CDR3 is TGTGCCAGCAGCTTAGTCCCTGCGCCCGGACTAGCGGGGGCCAAAGAGACCCAGTACTTC. This encodes CASSLVPAPGLAGAKETQYF. The rearrangement joins TRBV7-9 to TRBJ2-5, with TRBD2 matching over 13 bases. The CDR3 extends over 20 amino acids. Per the germline V gene, CDR1 is SEHNR and CDR2 is FQNEAQ (reference sequence). The V and J ends lost 1 base and 3 bases, in that order; junction bases with no gene match: 14.

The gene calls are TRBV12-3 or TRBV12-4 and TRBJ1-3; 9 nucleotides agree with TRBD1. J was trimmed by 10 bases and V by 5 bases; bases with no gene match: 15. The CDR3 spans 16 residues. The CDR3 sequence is CASSPRDRVATPTIYF. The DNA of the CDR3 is TGTGCCAGCAGTCCCCGGGACAGGGTTGCAACACCTACCATATATTTT.

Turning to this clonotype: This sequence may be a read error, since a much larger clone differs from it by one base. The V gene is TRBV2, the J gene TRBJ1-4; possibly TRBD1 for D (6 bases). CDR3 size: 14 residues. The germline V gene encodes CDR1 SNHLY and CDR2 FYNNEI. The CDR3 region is CASRYRASNEKLVF. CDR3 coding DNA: TGTGCCAGCAGATACAGGGCCTCTAATGAAAAACTGGTTTTT.